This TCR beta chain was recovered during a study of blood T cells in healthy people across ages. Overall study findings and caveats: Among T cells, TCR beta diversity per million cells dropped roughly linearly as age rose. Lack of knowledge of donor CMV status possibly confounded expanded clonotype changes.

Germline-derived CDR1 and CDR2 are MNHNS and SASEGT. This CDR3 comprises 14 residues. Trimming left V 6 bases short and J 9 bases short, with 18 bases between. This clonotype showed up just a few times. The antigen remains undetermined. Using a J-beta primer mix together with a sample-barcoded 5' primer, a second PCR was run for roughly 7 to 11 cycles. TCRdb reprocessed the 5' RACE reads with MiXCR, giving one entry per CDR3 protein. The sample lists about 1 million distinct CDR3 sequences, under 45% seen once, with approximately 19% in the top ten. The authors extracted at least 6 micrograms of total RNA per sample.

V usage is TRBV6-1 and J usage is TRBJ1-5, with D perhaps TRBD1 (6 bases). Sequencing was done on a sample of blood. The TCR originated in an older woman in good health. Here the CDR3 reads CASREQGPAGPQHF. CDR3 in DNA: TGTGCCAGCAGAGAACAGGGCCCCGCGGGGCCCCAGCATTTT.